What follows are 19 T cell receptor beta chains derived from one specimen sequenced in a study of T cells in Graves' hyperthyroidism and ophthalmopathy. Amplification targeted TCR beta CDR3 regions from RNA transcripts. HTBI primers were employed in a first-round RT-PCR of the TCR CDR3. Each CDR3 protein gets one entry after TCRdb re-called the multiplex PCR reads with MiXCR. The table has some 760,000 distinct CDR3 sequences, around 15% seen once. Sequencing was carried out using blood. Every receptor here comes from a woman between 18 and 30 years old with Graves' hyperthyroidism.

In its sample, this clonotype was seen many times. The chain uses TRBV5-4 and TRBJ2-1, with TRBD2 identical over 13 bases. This CDR3 is 17 amino acids long. Unmatched junction bases numbered 3, after V lost 2 bases and J lost 1 base. Germline V gene lookup returns CDR1 SGHNT and CDR2 YYREEE (reference sequence). The CDR3 loop reads CASSFGLAGVSYNEQFF. Written as DNA, the CDR3 is TGTGCCAGCAGCTTCGGACTAGCGGGAGTGTCCTACAATGAGCAGTTCTTC. The variable domain in full, with the rest retrieved from reference TRBV5-4 and TRBJ2-1, is ETGVTQSPTHLIKTRGQQVTLRCSSQSGHNTVSWYQQALGQGPQFIFQYYREEENGRGNFPPRFSGLQFPNYSSELNVNALELDDSALYLCASSFGLAGVSYNEQFFGPGTRLTVL.

This clonotype was counted between two and nine times. One junction end does not reproduce the germline sequence, and a read error may be involved. The chain uses TRBV6-1 and TRBJ1-1, with 7 bases that match TRBD1. Per germline, CDR1 MNHNS and CDR2 SASEGT. This CDR3 is 16 amino acids long. CDR3 region: CASSTTGDPSNTETFF. CDR3 coding DNA: TGTGCCAGCAGTACCACAGGGGACCCCTCGAACACTGAAACTTTCTTT.

This clonotype was detected only a few times. The rearrangement uses TRBV4-1 and TRBJ2-3; 7 bases agree with TRBD2. The CDR3 loop spans 18 amino acids. Germline-derived CDR1 and CDR2 are MGHRA and YSYEKL. The J segment lost 3 bases and the V segment lost 3 bases, leaving 15 bases of the junction unmatched. This chain's CDR3 is CASSHPKPGLRSTDTQYF. DNA for the CDR3: TGCGCCAGCAGCCATCCCAAGCCGGGACTAAGGTCGACAGATACGCAGTATTTT.

This clonotype was counted between two and nine times. The genes are TRBV4-1 and TRBJ1-5; the D gene is possibly TRBD1 (6 bases). This CDR3 is 17 amino acids long. V was shortened by 4 bases and J by 2 bases, with 18 bases between the two germline ends. Germline loops: CDR1 MGHRA, CDR2 YSYEKL. The chain's CDR3 is CASSLNLGGWGNQPQHF. The CDR3 nucleotides read TGCGCCAGCAGCCTCAATCTGGGGGGCTGGGGCAATCAGCCCCAGCATTTT.

Worth noting for this clonotype: One end of the junction fails to match germline, which may point to a read error. This chain connects TRBV5-1 to TRBJ1-5, with D tentatively TRBD1 (5 bases). The CDR3 is 13 residues long. Germline loops: CDR1 SGHRS, CDR2 YFSETQ. The CDR3 spells CASGLLRGQPQHF. In nucleotides, the CDR3 is TGCGCCAGCGGCTTGTTAAGGGGCCAGCCCCAGCATTTT.

This clonotype was found a few times. J is TRBJ2-2 and V is TRBV7-2; maybe TRBD1 (5 bases). V was clipped by 4 bases and J by 6 bases, with 12 bases between them. The CDR3 extends over 14 amino acids. Germline lookup yields CDR1 SGHTA and CDR2 FQGNSA. The DNA of the CDR3 is TGTGCCAGCAGCTCTACCAGGGTTGCCGGGGAGCTGTTTTTT. Amino acid sequence: CASSSTRVAGELFF. Supplemented by reference TRBV7-2 and TRBJ2-2, the full variable domain reads GAGVSQSPSNKVTEKGKDVELRCDPISGHTALYWYRQSLGQGLEFLIYFQGNSAPDKSGLPSDRFSAERTGGSVSTLTIQRTQQEDSAVYLCASSSTRVAGELFFGEGSRLTVL.

This clonotype was observed many times. The chain uses TRBV18 and TRBJ2-1, with 12 bases matching TRBD2. Looked up from germline, CDR1 is KGHSH and CDR2 is LQKENI. The V and J ends lost 1 base and 8 bases, in that order; junction bases with no gene match: 3. The CDR3 extends over 15 amino acids. The chain's CDR3 is CASSPRTSGTDEQFF. The CDR3 DNA reads as TGTGCCAGCTCACCACGGACTAGCGGGACTGATGAGCAGTTCTTC.

This clonotype was counted a few times. The chain employs TRBV4-1 and TRBJ2-7; TRBD1 aligns across 9 bases. J lost 2 bases, V lost 0 bases, and 5 bases had no gene match. Germline CDR1 reads MGHRA; CDR2 reads YSYEKL. The CDR3 is made up of 16 amino acids. The CDR3 nucleotides are TGCGCCAGCAGCCAAGACCGGACAGGGGAGGCCTACGAGCAGTACTTC. This translates into CASSQDRTGEAYEQYF.

This clonotype was detected a few times. The rearrangement uses TRBV20-1 and TRBJ2-5, with 12 bases lining up with TRBD2. The length of the CDR3 is 17 residues. V lost 2 bases to trimming and J lost 2 bases; unmatched junction nucleotides: 9. The V gene's germline CDR1 is DFQATT and CDR2 SNEGSKA (reference sequence). This CDR3 is CSARPLGLAGLQETQYF. The CDR3 nucleotides read TGCAGTGCTAGACCCCTGGGACTAGCGGGTTTACAAGAGACCCAGTACTTC.

The chain uses TRBV6-1 and TRBJ1-2; possible D gene TRBD1, 5 bases. Germline V gene sequence: CDR1 MNHNS, CDR2 SASEGT. Trimming pared 6 bases from V and 5 bases from J, leaving 16 bases between. CDR3 length: 14 amino acids. The CDR3: CASRTTAGGYGYTF. The CDR3 DNA sequence: TGTGCCAGCAGGACGACAGCCGGGGGATATGGCTACACCTTC.

This clonotype was detected many times. The rearrangement uses TRBV20-1 and TRBJ1-2; 7 bases line up with TRBD1. Per the germline V gene, CDR1 is DFQATT and CDR2 is SNEGSKA (reference sequence). The CDR3 is 13 residues long. V was clipped by 1 base and J by 6 bases; unmatched bases: 5. CDR3 sequence reads: CSARVQGVDGYTF. The CDR3 DNA sequence: TGCAGTGCTAGAGTTCAGGGGGTAGATGGCTACACCTTC.

This clonotype was seen ten or more times. The V call is TRBV2, the J call TRBJ2-7; D ambiguous. This CDR3 comprises 16 residues. Per germline, CDR1 SNHLY and CDR2 FYNNEI. V dropped 4 bases and J dropped 4 bases, with 20 bases sitting between them. The CDR3 spells CASSGAAAPMGYEQYF. The CDR3 bases are TGTGCCAGCAGTGGCGCCGCAGCGCCCATGGGGTACGAGCAGTACTTC.

V gene TRBV7-9 combines with J gene TRBJ2-2; the match to TRBD1 covers 9 bases. V shed 4 bases, J shed 9 bases, and the junction held 12 bases outside the gene matches. The CDR3 length is 16 residues. Germline V gene sequence: CDR1 SEHNR, CDR2 FQNEAQ (reference sequence). The CDR3 DNA reads as TGTGCCAGCAGCTCCCAGGGGACAGGGACCCTCCGGGAGCTGTTTTTT. Amino acids: CASSSQGTGTLRELFF.

The J gene is TRBJ2-2, the V gene TRBV12-3 or TRBV12-4; a possible D gene is TRBD2 (5 bases). V was pared by 6 bases and J by 6 bases, with 14 bases between. The CDR3 is 14 residues long. Written as DNA, the CDR3 is TGTGCCAGCAGGCGGGCCGGGAAGGCCGGGGAGCTGTTTTTT. Translation gives CASRRAGKAGELFF.

This clonotype was picked up many times. This chain links TRBV7-6 with TRBJ2-1; 10 bases line up with TRBD2. The CDR3 is made up of 15 amino acids. V was clipped by 3 bases and J by 4 bases; unmatched bases: 3. The germline CDR1 and CDR2 sequences are SGHVS and FNYEAQ. CDR3 in DNA: TGTGCCAGCAGCTTGAATAGCGGGAGGTACAATGAGCAGTTCTTC. As protein: CASSLNSGRYNEQFF.

This clonotype was counted between two and nine times. The V call is TRBV7-9, the J call TRBJ2-5; 7 positions match TRBD1. The CDR3 totals 14 residues. Germline V lookup: CDR1 SEHNR, CDR2 FQNEAQ (reference sequence). J lost 2 bases, V lost 4 bases, and 4 bases had no gene match. For the CDR3, the DNA is TGTGCCAGCAGCTGGGTGGGACAGCAAGAGACCCAGTACTTC. It encodes CASSWVGQQETQYF.

A note on this clonotype: A much more abundant neighbour one base away suggests this may be a read error. The chain employs TRBV3-1 and TRBJ1-2; the D is unclear. CDR3 length: 14 amino acids. V was cut by 4 bases and J by 7 bases, with 16 bases left in between. CDR1 and CDR2 from the germline V gene are LGHDT and YNNKEL (reference sequence). In DNA form, the CDR3 reads TGTGCCAGCAGCCGGGCTGGGTTGGGGTCTGGCTACACCTTC. This gives the protein CASSRAGLGSGYTF.

This clonotype has a count of ten or more. V usage is TRBV12-3 or TRBV12-4 and J usage is TRBJ1-1, with no clear D. Trimming removed 3 bases at V and 1 base at J, with 6 bases between. This CDR3 spans 13 amino acids. This CDR3 reads CASSFLQNTEAFF. The DNA of the CDR3 is TGTGCCAGCAGTTTCCTGCAGAACACTGAAGCTTTCTTT.

The V and J genes are TRBV19 and TRBJ2-1; TRBD2 is a possible D gene (5 bases). V was trimmed by 5 bases and J by 6 bases, leaving 8 bases between them. Germline CDR1 LNHDA, CDR2 SQIVND (reference sequence). The length of the CDR3 is 12 residues. The CDR3 nucleotides read TGTGCCAGTAGTCGAGGACTCAATGAGCAGTTCTTC. This sequence encodes CASSRGLNEQFF. Supplemented by reference TRBV19 and TRBJ2-1, the full variable domain reads DGGITQSPKYLFRKEGQNVTLSCEQNLNHDAMYWYRQDPGQGLRLIYYSQIVNDFQKGDIAEGYSVSREKKESFPLTVTSAQKNPTAFYLCASSRGLNEQFFGPGTRLTVL.